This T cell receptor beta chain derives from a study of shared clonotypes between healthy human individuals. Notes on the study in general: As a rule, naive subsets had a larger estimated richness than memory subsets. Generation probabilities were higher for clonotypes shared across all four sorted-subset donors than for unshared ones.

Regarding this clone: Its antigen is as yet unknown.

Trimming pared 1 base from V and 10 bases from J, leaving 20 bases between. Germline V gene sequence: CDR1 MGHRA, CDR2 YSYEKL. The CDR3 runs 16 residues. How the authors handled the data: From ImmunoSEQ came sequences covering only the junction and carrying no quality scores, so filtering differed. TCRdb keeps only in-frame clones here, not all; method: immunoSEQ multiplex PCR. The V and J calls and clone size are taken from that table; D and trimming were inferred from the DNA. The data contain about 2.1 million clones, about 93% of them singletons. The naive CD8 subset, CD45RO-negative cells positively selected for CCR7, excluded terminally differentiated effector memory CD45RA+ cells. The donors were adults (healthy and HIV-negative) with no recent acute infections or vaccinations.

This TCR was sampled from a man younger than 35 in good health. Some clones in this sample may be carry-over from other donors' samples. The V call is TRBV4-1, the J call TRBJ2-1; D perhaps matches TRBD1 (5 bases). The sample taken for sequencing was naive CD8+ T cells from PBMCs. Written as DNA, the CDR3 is TGCGCCAGCAGCCAAGTCTCCAGGGATAGCTCGGACGAGCAGTTCTTC. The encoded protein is CASSQVSRDSSDEQFF.